A single sample is the source of the 32 T cell receptor beta chains below, sequenced in a study of radiotherapy plus CTLA-4 blockade in lung cancer. The method was immunoSEQ multiplex PCR; TCRdb's version includes in-frame clones alone and lacks a portion of them. The sample holds approximately 52,000 clones, roughly 77% seen once. This specimen was peripheral blood, taken from a patient treated with radiotherapy plus ipilimumab. Source of these receptors: a human donor with non-small cell lung cancer who had a complete response to radiotherapy plus ipilimumab.

The table lists this clone with a count of one. The rearrangement links TRBV4-3 to TRBJ2-7; 7 nucleotides align to TRBD1. Germline values: CDR1 LGHNA, CDR2 YSLEER. The junction had 6 bases not matched to a gene; V was cut back by 4 bases and J by 12 bases. This CDR3 spans 11 amino acids. CDR3 sequence: CASSLGTDSYV. CDR3 bases: TGCGCCAGCAGCCTGGGGACAGACTCGTACGTC.

The rearrangement joins TRBV10-3 to TRBJ2-1; D is possibly TRBD2 (6 bases). The V and J ends lost 2 bases and 4 bases respectively, with 12 bases between them. The germline CDR1 and CDR2 sequences are ENHRY and SYGVKD. This CDR3 region has 15 residues. The CDR3 sequence is CAISEAGDSYNEQFF. CDR3 nucleotides: TGTGCCATCAGTGAGGCCGGGGACTCGTACAATGAGCAGTTCTTC.

The chain employs TRBV27 and TRBJ2-2; TRBD1 aligns across 8 bases. The CDR3 totals 17 residues. The trim removed 5 bases at V and 4 bases at J, leaving 12 bases unmatched. From germline, CDR1 is MNHEY and CDR2 SMNVEV (reference sequence). The CDR3 spells CASSRPLTGAGTGELFF. The CDR3 nucleotides are TGTGCCAGCAGTCGCCCGCTGACAGGGGCCGGCACCGGGGAGCTGTTTTTT.

This clone was seen a few times. The rearrangement uses TRBV10-3 and TRBJ2-1, with D possibly TRBD1 on 6 matching bases. CDR3 size: 12 residues. In germline, CDR1 is ENHRY, CDR2 SYGVKD. Trimming removed 10 bases at V and 8 bases at J, with 15 bases between. The CDR3: CATSYRAHEQFF. For the CDR3, the DNA is TGTGCCACCTCATACAGGGCGCATGAGCAGTTCTTC.

V usage is TRBV2 and J usage is TRBJ1-2, with TRBD1 matching 9 bases. V shed 0 bases and J 5 bases; nucleotides not matched to a gene: 1. The CDR3 runs to 14 residues. Germline V CDR1 and CDR2: SNHLY, FYNNEI. This CDR3 reads CASSEAGTGYGYTF. The CDR3 DNA reads as TGTGCCAGCAGTGAAGCAGGGACAGGGTATGGCTACACCTTC.

The genes are TRBV18 and TRBJ2-5; no clear D. Germline loops: CDR1 KGHSH, CDR2 LQKENI. The CDR3 extends over 15 amino acids. Trimming left V 6 bases short and J 4 bases short, with 18 bases between. CDR3 sequence: CASSTNGPGRETQYF. CDR3 sequence (DNA): TGTGCCAGCTCCACCAACGGTCCGGGTAGAGAGACCCAGTACTTC.

This rearrangement joins TRBV15 to TRBJ2-3; 9 bases map to TRBD2. The CDR3 covers 15 residues. Germline CDR1 LNHNV, CDR2 YYDKDF (reference sequence). V shed 5 bases and J 7 bases; nucleotides not matched to a gene: 10. CDR3: CATSRGAGGLNTQYF. CDR3 bases: TGTGCCACCAGCCGAGGGGCGGGGGGGCTCAATACGCAGTATTTT.

The rearrangement links TRBV6-1 to TRBJ1-2; D is perhaps TRBD1 (5 bases). The CDR3 totals 13 residues. Germline V gene data show CDR1 as MNHNS and CDR2 as SASEGT. Between the trimmed V and J ends, which lost 1 base and 8 bases, there was a span of 11 bases. This CDR3 reads CASSEGQGSGYTF. The CDR3 region has the DNA TGTGCCAGCAGTGAAGGGCAGGGAAGCGGCTACACCTTC.

This sequence joins TRBV19 and TRBJ2-7, with 13 bases that match TRBD2. The CDR3 has 13 residues. V dropped 10 bases and J dropped 2; count of bases not matched to a gene: 2. The V gene's germline CDR1 is LNHDA and CDR2 SQIVND (reference sequence). The CDR3 is CATGLAGAYEQYF. DNA of the CDR3: TGTGCCACTGGACTAGCGGGGGCCTACGAGCAGTACTTC.

The gene calls are TRBV11-2 and TRBJ2-1; 10 bases line up with TRBD2. The CDR3 is made up of 17 amino acids. Germline trimming cut 1 base from V and 3 bases from J; bases unmatched to any gene: 6. Germline V gene data show CDR1 as SGHAT and CDR2 as FQNNGV. CDR3 region: CASSLGLLAGSYNEQFF. DNA of the CDR3: TGTGCCAGCAGCTTAGGGTTACTAGCGGGAAGCTACAATGAGCAGTTCTTC.

Of note for this clone: The junction does not match germline at one end; this may be a read error. The rearrangement links TRBV6-5 to TRBJ1-2; TRBD1 is a possible D gene (5 bases). CDR3 length: 14 residues. Germline values: CDR1 MNHEY, CDR2 SVGAGI. CDR3 in DNA: TGTGCCAGCAGCTCGACAGCTGCCGCCTATCGCTACACCTTC. Translation gives CASSSTAAAYRYTF.

This clone was counted once. The CDR3 protein is CSARGNNEQFF. In DNA, the CDR3 is TGCAGTGCTAGGGGCAACAATGAGCAGTTCTTC. J is TRBJ2-1 and V is TRBV20-1, with unresolved D. CDR1 and CDR2 (germline): DFQATT, SNEGSKA (reference sequence). CDR3 size: 11 residues. The V and J ends lost 3 bases and 5 bases respectively, with 5 bases between them.

This clone showed up just once. V usage is TRBV6-1 and J usage is TRBJ1-1; tentatively, D is TRBD1 (5 bases). V shed 6 bases and J shed 4 bases, with 12 bases lying between them. Germline CDR1 is MNHNS and CDR2 is SASEGT. The CDR3 has 13 amino acids. The DNA for the CDR3 is TGTGCCAGCAGGCAGGGATGGGCCACTGAAGCTTTCTTT. Its protein product is CASRQGWATEAFF.

The CDR3 sequence is CAWSTDRRYEQYF. CDR3 nucleotides: TGTGCCTGGAGTACGGACAGGCGGTACGAGCAGTACTTC. The chain carries TRBV30 and TRBJ2-5, with 7 positions matching TRBD1. The assigned J gene may be wrong: the sequence end matches TRBJ2-7 better. The V gene's germline CDR1 is GTSNPN and CDR2 SVGIG (reference sequence). The CDR3 runs 13 residues.

The rearrangement uses TRBV5-4 and TRBJ2-3; tentative D call: TRBD2 (7 bases). This CDR3 spans 18 amino acids. Germline CDR1 is SGHNT and CDR2 is YYREEE (reference sequence). V lost 3 bases and J 5 bases, leaving 25 bases between the germline ends. The CDR3 region is CASSYSRGRGARVDTQYF. The CDR3 DNA follows: TGTGCCAGCAGCTATAGCCGGGGACGGGGGGCGCGGGTAGATACGCAGTATTTT.

In this sample, this clone turned up a few times. V usage is TRBV19 and J usage is TRBJ1-3; weak D call: TRBD1 (6 bases). The V and J ends lost 9 bases and 0 bases respectively, with 12 bases between them. CDR1 LNHDA and CDR2 SQIVND come from the germline V gene (reference sequence). This CDR3 has 14 residues. The CDR3: CASERGGSGNTIYF. The CDR3 nucleotides are TGTGCCAGCGAGCGAGGGGGCTCTGGAAACACCATATATTTT.

This clone was counted between two and nine times. The chain recombines TRBV10-3 with TRBJ1-1, with no clear D. This CDR3 contains 13 residues. Germline V gives CDR1 ENHRY, CDR2 SYGVKD. Trimming stripped 6 bases from V and 1 base from J, with 9 bases between. The CDR3 region has the DNA TGTGCCATCAGCAAACATGAGAACACTGAAGCTTTCTTT. As protein: CAISKHENTEAFF.

This sequence joins TRBV5-4 and TRBJ1-4, with unresolved D. The germline gives CDR1 SGHNT, CDR2 YYREEE (reference sequence). Trimming took 4 bases from V and 6 from J, leaving 13 bases between them. The CDR3 is 14 residues long. CDR3 DNA sequence: TGTGCCAGCAGCCCTGAGGCTACGGATGAAAAACTGTTTTTT. Its translation is CASSPEATDEKLFF.

The chain uses TRBV28 and TRBJ2-5, with 7 bases lining up with TRBD2. Germline V gives CDR1 MDHEN, CDR2 SYDVKM. V shed 5 bases and J 0 bases; nucleotides not matched to a gene: 3. There are 14 residues in the CDR3. The CDR3: CASSHTSDQETQYF. For the CDR3, the DNA is TGTGCCAGCAGTCATACTAGCGACCAAGAGACCCAGTACTTC.

V is TRBV12-5 and J is TRBJ2-3; maybe TRBD2 (5 bases). Germline values: CDR1 LGHNT, CDR2 FRNRAP. This CDR3 is built from 10 residues. Trimming shortened V by 11 bases and J by 4 bases, and 7 bases separated the two germline ends. The CDR3 region has the DNA TGTGCTGCCGGGGCAGATACGCAGTATTTT. Amino acids: CAAGADTQYF.

This clone came up a few times. The chain carries TRBV5-1 and TRBJ2-3; D is perhaps TRBD1 (5 bases). V was shortened by 0 bases and J by 2 bases, with 13 bases between the two germline ends. CDR3 length equals 16 residues. In germline, CDR1 is SGHRS, CDR2 YFSETQ. CDR3 sequence: CASSLGQGYHTDTQYF. The CDR3 DNA is TGCGCCAGCAGCTTGGGGCAGGGCTATCACACAGATACGCAGTATTTT. The full variable domain, its missing parts supplied by reference TRBV5-1 and TRBJ2-3, is KAGVTQTPRYLIKTRGQQVTLSCSPISGHRSVSWYQQTPGQGLQFLFEYFSETQRNKGNFPGRFSGRQFSNSRSEMNVSTLELGDSALYLCASSLGQGYHTDTQYFGPGTRLTVL.

The rearrangement uses TRBV27 and TRBJ1-5; D call uncertain. V dropped 3 bases and J dropped 2 bases, with 8 bases sitting between them. This CDR3 has 14 amino acids. Germline CDR1 reads MNHEY; CDR2 reads SMNVEV (reference sequence). CDR3 protein: CASSLWGGNQPQHF. The DNA for the CDR3 is TGTGCCAGCAGTTTGTGGGGAGGCAATCAGCCCCAGCATTTT.

V and J are TRBV6-1 and TRBJ2-3, with TRBD2 matching 10 bases. The CDR3 consists of 14 residues. Trimming removed 7 bases from V and 3 bases from J; junction bases left unmatched: 4. Germline CDR1 MNHNS, CDR2 SASEGT. CDR3 in amino acids: CASISGGVTDTQYF. The CDR3 DNA reads as TGTGCCAGCATCAGCGGGGGGGTTACAGATACGCAGTATTTT.

The rearrangement joins TRBV19 to TRBJ1-3; 8 bases align to TRBD1. Germline assignment: CDR1 LNHDA and CDR2 SQIVND (reference sequence). This CDR3 has 16 amino acids. V lost 7 bases and J lost 0; bases outside the gene matches: 8. CDR3 DNA sequence: TGTGCCAGTATTGCCTTCGGACAGGGCTCTGGAAACACCATATATTTT. This codes for CASIAFGQGSGNTIYF.

The chain employs TRBV30 and TRBJ1-5; D is perhaps TRBD1 (6 bases). The ends were cut back, 5 bases at V and 6 bases at J, with 14 bases in the middle. The CDR3 runs to 13 residues. The V gene's germline CDR1 is GTSNPN and CDR2 SVGIG (reference sequence). CDR3 protein: CAWASGAAQPQHF. CDR3 nucleotide sequence: TGTGCCTGGGCCTCAGGGGCGGCTCAGCCCCAGCATTTT.

In this sample, this clone turned up once. V is TRBV30 and J is TRBJ2-3; TRBD2 matches at 7 bases. The CDR3 runs 17 residues. The trim removed 5 bases at V and 6 bases at J, leaving 20 bases unmatched. CDR1 and CDR2 from the germline V gene are GTSNPN and SVGIG (reference sequence). CDR3 sequence (DNA): TGTGCCTGGCGGTTCGGGGGGTCGTACGCGTCTGGCGATACGCAGTATTTT. Translating it yields CAWRFGGSYASGDTQYF.

The chain has TRBV18 and TRBJ1-1; possible D gene TRBD1, 5 bases. This CDR3 comprises 13 residues. Looked up from germline, CDR1 is KGHSH and CDR2 is LQKENI. Trimming took off 4 bases at V and 4 bases at J, with 10 bases between the two ends. CDR3 residues: CASSQEQGTEAFF. In nucleotides, the CDR3 is TGTGCCAGCTCACAGGAGCAGGGCACTGAAGCTTTCTTT.

The chain employs TRBV30 and TRBJ2-3; D is perhaps TRBD2 (5 bases). Between the trimmed V and J ends, which lost 8 bases and 3 bases, there was a span of 18 bases. This CDR3 spans 14 amino acids. Germline CDR1 is GTSNPN and CDR2 is SVGIG (reference sequence). CDR3 in amino acids: CAGSRGPPTDTQYF. The DNA of the CDR3 is TGTGCCGGTTCTAGAGGGCCGCCGACAGATACGCAGTATTTT.

The genes are TRBV27 and TRBJ2-5, with 9 bases that match TRBD1. Unmatched junction bases numbered 9, after V lost 3 bases and J lost 4 bases. Germline assignment: CDR1 MNHEY and CDR2 SMNVEV (reference sequence). The CDR3 contains 16 residues. The CDR3: CASSLRPGQGGETQYF. CDR3 bases: TGTGCCAGCAGTTTGCGTCCGGGACAGGGAGGAGAGACCCAGTACTTC.

To note about this clone: A junction boundary mismatches the germline segment, possibly from a read error. This sequence joins TRBV7-2 and TRBJ1-5, with 7 bases identical to TRBD1. CDR1 is SGHTA, CDR2 FQGNSA, per germline. The CDR3 loop spans 13 amino acids. The CDR3 here is CASSLGTQGESYF. The CDR3 DNA sequence: TGTGCCAGCAGCTTAGGGACCCAGGGGGAGTCATATTTT. Full variable domain (remainder filled in from reference TRBV7-2 and TRBJ1-5): GAGVSQSPSNKVTEKGKDVELRCDPISGHTALYWYRQSLGQGLEFLIYFQGNSAPDKSGLPSDRFSAERTGGSVSTLTIQRTQQEDSAVYLCASSLGTQGESYFGDGTRLSIL.

The chain recombines TRBV2 with TRBJ2-7, with TRBD1 identical over 10 bases. The CDR3 is 14 amino acids. V trimming: 5 bases; J trimming: 7 bases; junction bases outside the gene matches: 8. Germline V gives CDR1 SNHLY, CDR2 FYNNEI. The CDR3 DNA reads TGTGCCAGCAGTTTCCGGACAGGGGGAGGGGAGCAGTACTTC. Residues: CASSFRTGGGEQYF.

The CDR3, as DNA: TGTGCCAGCAGTTACTCGAGGCAGAACACTGAAGCTTTCTTT. This gives the protein CASSYSRQNTEAFF. The chain joins TRBV6-5 to TRBJ1-1, with D unclear. V gave up 0 bases and J gave up 1 base, with 6 bases separating them. The germline CDR1 and CDR2 sequences are MNHEY and SVGAGI. The CDR3 spans 14 residues.